The 24 T cell receptor beta chains below all came from one sample that was sequenced in a study of cytomegalovirus exposure and HLA in healthy donors. It was with 60 Vbeta and 13 Jbeta primers that the PCR ran. TCRdb keeps only in-frame clones here, not all; method: immunoSEQ multiplex PCR. The sample holds 100,000 to 140,000 clones; roughly 76% are singletons and the top ten take about 2.5%. Sequenced sample: PBMCs. All receptors come from a man between 18 and 29 years old in good health and CMV-seronegative.

This clone was recorded only once. The genes are TRBV14 and TRBJ1-2, with a tentative D call TRBD1 (5 bases). Germline V gives CDR1 SGHDN, CDR2 FVKESK. The V end lost 3 bases, the J end lost 4 bases, and 15 bases lay between the germline ends. This CDR3 comprises 15 residues. CDR3 sequence: CASSHKGVGFYGYTF. CDR3 nucleotide sequence: TGTGCCAGCAGCCACAAAGGGGTGGGCTTCTATGGCTACACCTTC.

The V and J genes are TRBV27 and TRBJ1-5, with a possible D match to TRBD1 (5 bases). Germline V CDR1 and CDR2: MNHEY, SMNVEV (reference sequence). The length of the CDR3 is 17 residues. The V and J ends lost 5 bases and 2 bases respectively, with 19 bases between them. This chain's CDR3 is CASSPSRQAGGNQPQHF. The CDR3 DNA is TGTGCCAGCAGTCCCTCTAGGCAGGCGGGGGGCAATCAGCCCCAGCATTTT.

In this sample, this clone turned up a few times. Other DNA sequences in the sample encode the same CDR3. The rearrangement joins TRBV29-1 to TRBJ1-1; a possible D gene is TRBD1 (5 bases). The germline CDR1 and CDR2 sequences are SQVTM and ANQGSEA. CDR3 length equals 13 residues. Trimming removed 4 bases from V and 0 bases from J, with 9 bases in between. CDR3 sequence: CSVGGGMNTEAFF. The CDR3 coding sequence is TGCAGCGTTGGGGGGGGTATGAACACTGAAGCTTTCTTT.

V usage is TRBV6-6 and J usage is TRBJ1-3, with D possibly TRBD1 on 6 matching bases. Trimming took 7 bases from V and 1 from J, leaving 11 bases between them. The CDR3 has 14 residues. From germline, CDR1 is MNHNY and CDR2 SVGAGI (reference sequence). CDR3 DNA sequence: TGTGCCAGCAACGAGGGGGGGTCTGGAAACACCATATATTTT. Translation gives CASNEGGSGNTIYF.

Only a few counts were recorded for this clone. The chain has TRBV10-2 and TRBJ2-2; D ambiguous. CDR1 and CDR2 from the germline V gene are WSHSY and SAAADI. The V end was cut by 7 bases, the J end by 3 bases, with 3 bases between. CDR3 size: 11 residues. CDR3 in amino acids: CASTDTGELFF. The CDR3 DNA sequence: TGCGCCAGCACGGACACCGGGGAGCTGTTTTTT.

This clone turned up a few times. CDR3 bases: TGTGCCAGCAGTCAGACAGGGGAGGGCTACACCTTC. Its protein product is CASSQTGEGYTF. The chain is built from TRBV6-5 and TRBJ1-2; the match to TRBD1 covers 8 bases. The CDR3 runs to 12 residues. Losses at the gene ends were 5 bases for V and 8 bases for J; bases not matched to a gene: 4. The V gene's germline CDR1 is MNHEY and CDR2 SVGAGI.

The rearrangement joins TRBV11-2 to TRBJ1-5; TRBD1 matches at 11 bases. The trim removed 1 base at V and 3 bases at J, leaving 2 bases unmatched. The CDR3 has 16 residues. Germline CDR1 is SGHAT and CDR2 is FQNNGV. CDR3 nucleotide sequence: TGTGCCAGCAGCTTAGGGACAGGGGGCACCAATCAGCCCCAGCATTTT. It specifies CASSLGTGGTNQPQHF.

The chain employs TRBV5-1 and TRBJ2-5; D unclear. The germline CDR1 and CDR2 sequences are SGHRS and YFSETQ. CDR3 length: 12 residues. The V gene lost 4 bases and the J gene lost 3 bases, with 7 bases spanning the gap. In nucleotides, the CDR3 is TGCGCCAGCAGCGTCCGGGAAGAGACCCAGTACTTC. This codes for CASSVREETQYF.

V usage is TRBV6-5 and J usage is TRBJ1-2; the D is unclear. Between the trimmed V and J ends, which lost 6 bases and 4 bases, there was a span of 18 bases. The germline gives CDR1 MNHEY, CDR2 SVGAGI. The CDR3 is 15 amino acids. DNA of the CDR3: TGTGCCAGCAGACAACCCTCGAACGGGATCTATGGCTACACCTTC. Translation: CASRQPSNGIYGYTF.

This chain links TRBV18 with TRBJ1-6; 8 nucleotides align to TRBD1. V trimming: 3 bases; J trimming: 7 bases; junction bases outside the gene matches: 5. CDR3 size: 15 residues. The germline V gene encodes CDR1 KGHSH and CDR2 LQKENI. CDR3 region: CASSPPGQENSPLHF. DNA of the CDR3: TGTGCCAGCTCACCGCCGGGACAGGAAAATTCACCCCTCCACTTT.

A note on this clone: Germline and junction disagree at one end, which may indicate a read error. The chain couples TRBV7-7 to TRBJ2-1; D uncertain. Germline loops: CDR1 SSHAT, CDR2 FNYEAQ (reference sequence). This CDR3 is built from 13 residues. The CDR3, as DNA: TGTGCTAGCAGCTTAGCAAGAGGCGATGAGCAGTTCTTC. Its translation is CASSLARGDEQFF.

The rearrangement joins TRBV6-1 to TRBJ1-4, with a possible D match to TRBD1 (6 bases). V was trimmed by 2 bases and J by 5 bases, leaving 12 bases between them. Germline lookup yields CDR1 MNHNS and CDR2 SASEGT. The CDR3 spans 15 residues. Here the CDR3 reads CASSEMGASNEKLFF. The DNA of the CDR3 is TGTGCCAGCAGTGAAATGGGGGCCTCGAATGAAAAACTGTTTTTT.

This clone was detected once. This rearrangement joins TRBV5-1 to TRBJ2-5, with 9 nucleotides matching TRBD1. The J call is doubtful: the DNA matches TRBJ2-7 better. The germline gives CDR1 SGHRS, CDR2 YFSETQ. This CDR3 contains 14 residues. The CDR3 is CASSSGTGLHEQYF. CDR3 coding DNA: TGCGCCAGCAGCTCCGGGACAGGGTTGCACGAGCAGTACTTC.

The rearrangement uses TRBV4-2 and TRBJ2-7; a possible D gene is TRBD1 (7 bases). Germline V gives CDR1 LGHNA, CDR2 YNFKEQ. V lost 0 bases to trimming and J lost 7 bases, with 16 bases between them. This CDR3 has 15 residues. CDR3: CASSQDLVQGREQYF. The CDR3 region has the DNA TGTGCCAGCAGCCAAGATTTGGTACAGGGGAGGGAGCAGTACTTC.

The J gene is TRBJ1-2, the V gene TRBV2; D may be TRBD1 (5 bases). With 6 bases removed from V and 7 bases from J, the gap between germline ends came to 12 bases. Germline V CDR1 and CDR2: SNHLY, FYNNEI. The CDR3 has 12 amino acids. The CDR3 DNA reads as TGTGCCAGCAGGCAGGGAACGGGTGGCTACACCTTC. Translating gives CASRQGTGGYTF.

This rearrangement joins TRBV5-1 to TRBJ2-2; D might be TRBD2 (6 bases). Deletions cut 4 bases from V and 4 bases from J, with 14 bases between. The CDR3 extends over 15 amino acids. From germline, CDR1 is SGHRS and CDR2 YFSETQ. As DNA, the CDR3 is TGCGCCAGCAGCCGGGTCGGGGGAAGCACCGGGGAGCTGTTTTTT. It encodes CASSRVGGSTGELFF.

This clone was picked up a small number of times. The V call is TRBV6-1, the J call TRBJ1-1; 8 bases map to TRBD1. This CDR3 region has 12 residues. J gave up 10 bases and V 6 bases, and 7 bases lay outside the gene matches. CDR1 and CDR2 (germline): MNHNS, SASEGT. DNA of the CDR3: TGTGCCAGCAGGGGACAGGCCCCGGGAGCTTTCTTT. It is translated as CASRGQAPGAFF.

V gene TRBV9 combines with J gene TRBJ1-1, with D unclear. Germline assignment: CDR1 SGDLS and CDR2 YYNGEE. Trimming left V 6 bases short and J 2 bases short, with 17 bases between. The CDR3 sequence is 15 residues long. The CDR3, as DNA: TGTGCCAGCACCCCTTACCATACAGCAAACACTGAAGCTTTCTTT. This encodes CASTPYHTANTEAFF. The full variable domain, in which reference TRBV9 and TRBJ1-1 provide the parts outside the CDR3, is DSGVTQTPKHLITATGQRVTLRCSPRSGDLSVYWYQQSLDQGLQFLIQYYNGEERAKGNILERFSAQQFPDLHSELNLSSLELGDSALYFCASTPYHTANTEAFFGQGTRLTVV.

The gene calls are TRBV10-3 and TRBJ1-4; no firm D call. V was shortened by 3 bases and J by 5 bases, with 10 bases between the two germline ends. The CDR3 totals 14 residues. Germline CDR1 and CDR2: ENHRY and SYGVKD. The CDR3 DNA reads as TGTGCCATCAGTGATCCAGGAGGGAATGAAAAACTGTTTTTT. This codes for CAISDPGGNEKLFF.

The chain uses TRBV18 and TRBJ2-3, with TRBD2 as a possible D gene (6 bases). This CDR3 spans 14 amino acids. Germline CDR1 is KGHSH and CDR2 is LQKENI. Trimming left V 3 bases short and J 4 bases short, with 11 bases between. CDR3 in DNA: TGTGCCAGCTCACCGACTAGGGGATCAGATACGCAGTATTTT. It is translated as CASSPTRGSDTQYF.

This rearrangement joins TRBV28 to TRBJ2-7; 9 bases map to TRBD1. V shed 8 bases, J shed 2 bases, and the junction held 10 bases outside the gene matches. The CDR3 runs 15 residues. Germline V CDR1 and CDR2: MDHEN, SYDVKM. CDR3 in amino acids: CASESGTGLTYEQYF. The CDR3 nucleotides are TGTGCCAGCGAGTCCGGGACAGGGCTAACCTACGAGCAGTACTTC.

This clone was observed a handful of times. The J gene is TRBJ1-1, the V gene TRBV7-9, with D unclear. The CDR3 spans 14 residues. The V end lost 4 bases, the J end lost 0 bases, and 9 bases lay between the germline ends. CDR1 is SEHNR, CDR2 FQNEAQ, per germline (reference sequence). CDR3 residues: CASSSQIMNTEAFF. CDR3 bases: TGTGCCAGCAGCTCCCAGATCATGAACACTGAAGCTTTCTTT.

This sequence joins TRBV5-1 and TRBJ1-3; TRBD1 matches 9 bases. This CDR3 has 17 amino acids. CDR1 and CDR2 from the germline V gene are SGHRS and YFSETQ. The V and J ends lost 2 bases and 0 bases, in that order; junction bases with no gene match: 6. The CDR3 here is CASSFQGTGLSGNTIYF. The CDR3, as DNA: TGCGCCAGCAGCTTTCAAGGGACAGGGCTCTCTGGAAACACCATATATTTT.

The V and J genes are TRBV5-1 and TRBJ2-1; TRBD1 matches at 11 bases. V lost 4 bases to trimming and J lost 5 bases; unmatched junction nucleotides: 8. The CDR3 loop spans 16 amino acids. Germline V CDR1 and CDR2: SGHRS, YFSETQ. The CDR3 DNA is TGCGCCAGCAGCCCCCACGGACAGGGGGCCCACAATGAGCAGTTCTTC. It is translated as CASSPHGQGAHNEQFF.